The 18 T cell receptor beta chains reported below all come from one sample, sequenced in a study of early T cells in non-severe SARS-CoV-2 infection. One entry per CDR3 protein results from TCRdb running MiXCR on the 5' RACE reads. The sample consists of some 81,000 distinct CDR3 sequences, roughly a sixth of them appearing once. Sequenced material: whole blood. The source of these receptors is an adult who was a healthcare worker with PCR-confirmed SARS-CoV-2 infection or an uninfected control (not recorded which).

Worth noting for this clonotype: At one of its ends the junction is not consistent with the germline gene, which may arise from a read error. The rearrangement joins TRBV7-8 to TRBJ1-1, with D possibly TRBD1 on 6 matching bases. The germline gives CDR1 SGHVS, CDR2 FQNEAQ. This CDR3 is 12 amino acids long. The CDR3, as DNA: TGTGCCAGCAGCCTCCTCAGGGGAGAAGCGTTCTTT. Its protein is CASSLLRGEAFF.

The chain is built from TRBV14 and TRBJ2-1; D is uncertain. In germline, CDR1 is SGHDN, CDR2 FVKESK. Trimming stripped 0 bases from V and 7 bases from J, with 7 bases between. CDR3 length: 13 amino acids. The CDR3 protein is CASSQDRWNEQFF. CDR3 coding DNA: TGTGCCAGCAGCCAAGATAGATGGAATGAGCAGTTCTTC. The variable domain in full, with the rest retrieved from reference TRBV14 and TRBJ2-1, is EAGVTQFPSHSVIEKGQTVTLRCDPISGHDNLYWYRRVMGKEIKFLLHFVKESKQDESGMPNNRFLAERTGGTYSTLKVQPAELEDSGVYFCASSQDRWNEQFFGPGTRLTVL.

V and J are TRBV28 and TRBJ2-1, with TRBD2 matching 12 bases. J lost 9 bases, V lost 3 bases, and 12 bases had no gene match. The germline gives CDR1 MDHEN, CDR2 SYDVKM. This CDR3 is built from 17 residues. Here the CDR3 reads CASSFRLAGVPPAEQFF. CDR3 nucleotide sequence: TGTGCCAGCAGTTTCAGACTAGCGGGAGTCCCACCGGCTGAGCAGTTCTTC.

This clonotype was seen more than once but under ten times. Germline is not matched at one junction end, which may reflect a read error. The CDR3 sequence is CASSLEGTEVFF. CDR3 coding DNA: TGTGCCAGCAGCTTAGAGGGGACTGAAGTTTTCTTT. This chain links TRBV7-9 with TRBJ1-1; D might be TRBD1 (5 bases). This CDR3 comprises 12 residues. In germline, CDR1 is SEHNR, CDR2 FQNEAQ (reference sequence).

The CDR3 loop reads CASSYTGTGSTEAFF. The CDR3 region has the DNA TGTGCCAGCAGCTACACCGGGACAGGGAGCACTGAAGCTTTCTTT. The V gene is TRBV7-3, the J gene TRBJ1-1; 9 nucleotides line up with TRBD1. Germline V CDR1 and CDR2: SGHTA, FQGTGA. The junction had 7 bases not matched to a gene; V was cut back by 4 bases and J by 4 bases. The CDR3 has 15 residues.

This clonotype was found a few times. CDR3 sequence reads: CASSSDPHTGELFF. The CDR3 DNA sequence: TGTGCCAGCAGCTCGGATCCTCACACCGGGGAGCTGTTTTTT. This sequence joins TRBV7-9 and TRBJ2-2; D not certain. CDR1 SEHNR and CDR2 FQNEAQ come from the germline V gene (reference sequence). Trimming took 4 bases from V and 3 from J, leaving 9 bases between them. The CDR3 sequence is 14 residues long.

The chain links TRBV12-3 or TRBV12-4 to TRBJ1-4; D is uncertain. The CDR3 sequence is 18 residues long. The V end was cut by 3 bases, the J end by 7 bases, with 24 bases between. As DNA, the CDR3 is TGTGCCAGCAGTTTCAAGACGCTCGGAGAAGGATACGGTGAAAAACTGTTTTTT. This gives the protein CASSFKTLGEGYGEKLFF.

The chain couples TRBV27 to TRBJ2-2; 11 nucleotides line up with TRBD1. Germline-derived CDR1 and CDR2 are MNHEY and SMNVEV (reference sequence). The CDR3 spans 15 residues. V lost 2 bases and J lost 4; bases outside the gene matches: 0. CDR3 amino acids: CASSLGTGGTGELFF. The DNA for the CDR3 is TGTGCCAGCAGTTTAGGGACAGGGGGCACCGGGGAGCTGTTTTTT.

The rearrangement uses TRBV11-2 and TRBJ2-2; D is unresolved. The germline V gene has CDR1 SGHAT and CDR2 FQNNGV. Trimming removed 6 bases from V and 6 bases from J, with 11 bases in between. There are 13 residues in the CDR3. DNA of the CDR3: TGTGCCAGCAGTCATCTTATTCCCGGGGAGCTGTTTTTT. This codes for CASSHLIPGELFF.

The table lists this clonotype with many counts. The chain combines TRBV24-1 with TRBJ2-1, with D possibly being TRBD1 (7 bases). The CDR3 sequence is 17 residues long. Germline V gives CDR1 KGHDR, CDR2 SFDVKD. V was shortened by 3 bases and J by 1 base, with 15 bases between the two germline ends. CDR3 DNA sequence: TGTGCCACCAGTGATGCATCCAGGGGGGCATCCTACAATGAGCAGTTCTTC. This sequence encodes CATSDASRGASYNEQFF.

This chain connects TRBV19 to TRBJ1-5; 8 bases are a match to TRBD1. From germline, CDR1 is LNHDA and CDR2 SQIVND (reference sequence). Trimming at V came to 4 bases and at J to 1 base, leaving 6 bases not matched to a gene. This CDR3 has 16 amino acids. The CDR3 region has the DNA TGTGCCAGTAGTACCGGGACAGGTTCAAGCAATCAGCCCCAGCATTTT. Translation gives CASSTGTGSSNQPQHF.

This clonotype was seen a handful of times. This chain links TRBV29-1 with TRBJ2-1; 14 positions match TRBD2. This CDR3 contains 19 residues. Germline lookup yields CDR1 SQVTM and CDR2 ANQGSEA. Trimming removed 7 bases from V and 1 base from J; junction bases left unmatched: 15. The CDR3 DNA reads TGCAGCGCGACGGGGCTGTTTGGACTAGCGGGAGGTTCCTACAATGAGCAGTTCTTC. It encodes CSATGLFGLAGGSYNEQFF.

On this clonotype: This may be a read error, as it is one base from a much larger clone. This sequence joins TRBV18 and TRBJ2-7; D not certain. This CDR3 comprises 11 residues. In germline, CDR1 is KGHSH, CDR2 LQKENI. The CDR3, as DNA: TGTGCCAGCTCCCCTTCCTGCGAGCAGTACTTC. Its protein product is CASSPSCEQYF.

This clonotype has just a few counts. CDR3 in DNA: TGTGCTAGTGGTTTGGGAGGCTACCAAGAGACCCAGTACTTC. Its protein is CASGLGGYQETQYF. J is TRBJ2-5 and V is TRBV12-5; D not resolved. Germline CDR1 is LGHNT and CDR2 is FRNRAP. There are 14 residues in the CDR3. The V and J ends lost 1 base and 0 bases respectively, with 6 bases between them.

The chain employs TRBV11-3 and TRBJ2-7; no firm D call. Trimming took 4 bases from V and 6 from J, leaving 10 bases between them. The CDR3 runs to 12 residues. From germline, CDR1 is SGHNT and CDR2 YENEEA. CDR3 DNA sequence: TGTGCCAGCAGCTCCCCTACCCCCGAGCAGTACTTC. It is translated as CASSSPTPEQYF.

This chain connects TRBV11-2 to TRBJ2-7, with D possibly TRBD1 on 6 matching bases. Trimming removed 1 base from V and 2 bases from J, with 9 bases in between. The CDR3 is 14 amino acids. Germline values: CDR1 SGHAT, CDR2 FQNNGV. This CDR3 reads CASSLAQGPYEQYF. CDR3 nucleotides: TGTGCCAGCAGCTTAGCCCAGGGGCCCTACGAGCAGTACTTC.

CDR3 sequence: CASSRAGTGRQNEQFF. DNA of the CDR3: TGTGCCAGCAGCCGGGCCGGGACAGGGCGCCAAAATGAGCAGTTCTTC. The chain carries TRBV4-2 and TRBJ2-1; 9 positions agree with TRBD1. Germline loops: CDR1 LGHNA, CDR2 YNFKEQ. V trimming: 4 bases; J trimming: 7 bases; junction bases outside the gene matches: 11. CDR3 length: 16 residues.

Only a few counts were recorded for this clonotype. The CDR3 nucleotides are TGTGCCAGCAGGCAGAATTCACCCCTCCACTTT. Protein: CASRQNSPLHF. The genes are TRBV28 and TRBJ1-6; no reliable D call. Germline V gene data show CDR1 as MDHEN and CDR2 as SYDVKM. This CDR3 is 11 amino acids long. V gave up 6 bases and J gave up 7 bases, with 4 bases separating them. Full variable domain (rest looked up from reference TRBV28 and TRBJ1-6): DVKVTQSSRYLVKRTGEKVFLECVQDMDHENMFWYRQDPGLGLRLIYFSYDVKMKEKGDIPEGYSVSREKKERFSLILESASTNQTSMYLCASRQNSPLHFGNGTRLTVT.